The rows below give T cell receptor beta chains drawn from one sample of a study of cytomegalovirus exposure and HLA in healthy donors. TCRdb keeps only in-frame clones here, not all; method: immunoSEQ multiplex PCR. The sample includes some 150,000 clones, 82% of them seen just once. The source material was PBMCs. The receptors stem from a male donor in good health and CMV-seronegative. CDR3s include the opening cysteine and the closing phenylalanine or tryptophan. A D gene is named only where the DNA matches it firmly. Where a row states a size, it is once, few, many or the class of an expanded clone; other rows omit it.

>TRBV6-5|TRBJ1-5|once|TRBD1|16
TGTGCCAGCGGTTTTCTCAGGGGGCAAGCGAATCAGCCCCAGCATTTT
CASGFLRGQANQPQHF
>TRBV28|TRBJ2-1|NA|NA|15
TGTGCCAGCAGCAACCCAGGTGGACACTACAATGAGCAGTTCTTC
CASSNPGGHYNEQFF
>TRBV28|TRBJ1-5|NA|TRBD1|16
TGTGCCAGCAGTTTTTCGGGACAGGGGGCTGTACAGCCCCAGCATTTT
CASSFSGQGAVQPQHF
>TRBV9|TRBJ1-2|NA|NA|19
TGTGCCAGCAGCGTCGATGCTACGGGACTCGATTTCTTTTGCCTATCCTACACCTTC
CASSVDATGLDFFCLSYTF
>TRBV4-3|TRBJ2-1|once|NA|15
TGCGCCAGCAGCCGAGGTCAGGGCCCCTACAATGAGCAGTTCTTC
CASSRGQGPYNEQFF
>TRBV23-1|TRBJ2-7|NA|NA|12
TGCGCCAGCAGCAGTTCCCGCTACGAGCAGTACTTC
CASSSSRYEQYF
>TRBV28|TRBJ1-5|once|NA|15
TGTGCCAGCAGTTTGGTACAGGGCTTTAATCAGCCCCAGCATTTT
CASSLVQGFNQPQHF
>TRBV5-1|TRBJ1-2|few|NA|17
TGCGCCAGCAGCTTGGATCCGACAGCATGGCTTTTATGGGGCTACACCTTC
CASSLDPTAWLLWGYTF
>TRBV10-2|TRBJ2-1|NA|TRBD2|15
TGCGCCAGCACCCCGACTAGCGGGGGTTACAATGAGCAGTTCTTC
CASTPTSGGYNEQFF
>TRBV2|TRBJ2-7|NA|NA|14
TGTGCCAGCAGTGAGGGTCAGAACGGGGACGAGCAGTACTTC
CASSEGQNGDEQYF
>TRBV5-4|TRBJ2-7|NA|TRBD2|15
TGTGCCAGCAGCTTGGATAGCGGGAGCTCCTACGAGCAGTACTTC
CASSLDSGSSYEQYF
>TRBV6-5|TRBJ2-7|NA|TRBD1|16
TGTGCCAGCAGTTCGATCCGGGACAGGGGGTCCTACGAGCAGTACTTC
CASSSIRDRGSYEQYF
>TRBV27|TRBJ2-7|NA|NA|15
TGTGCCAGTAGTTTAAGGGAGGAGACGGCCTACGAGCAGTACTTC
CASSLREETAYEQYF
>TRBV4-1|TRBJ2-1|once|NA|12
TGCGCCAGCAGTTTTTCCCCGGGTGAGCAGTTCTTC
CASSFSPGEQFF
>TRBV5-1|TRBJ2-5|NA|TRBD1|16
TGCGCCAGCAGCGCCCTGGACAGGGGGGTTCAAGAGACCCAGTACTTC
CASSALDRGVQETQYF
>TRBV5-6|TRBJ2-7|NA|TRBD2|16
TGTGCCAGCAGCTTGGCCTCCGAGCGGGAGGTCTACGAGCAGTACTTC
CASSLASEREVYEQYF
>TRBV6-1|TRBJ2-7|NA|NA|15
TGTGCCAGCAGTGCTGAACGAGGGCACTTCTACGAGCAGTACTTC
CASSAERGHFYEQYF
>TRBV7-3|TRBJ2-1|NA|TRBD2|14
TGTGCCAGCAGCCCGGGAGGGGGCTACAATGAGCAGTTCTTC
CASSPGGGYNEQFF
>TRBV7-9|TRBJ2-1|once|NA|14
TGTGCCAGCAGCTTAAAGACCCTAGGGGATGAGCAGTTCTTC
CASSLKTLGDEQFF
>TRBV7-2|TRBJ2-7|NA|NA|17
TGTGCCAGCAGCCCGCAGGGTCTCAGCGGGCTCTCCGCCGAGCAGTACTTC
CASSPQGLSGLSAEQYF
>TRBV29-1|TRBJ1-2|few|NA|12
TGCAGCGTGGAAAAACAGGGTTGGGGCTACACCTTC
CSVEKQGWGYTF
>TRBV13|TRBJ1-1|NA|NA|15
TGTGCCAGCAGCTTAGTTCGGGACTTTAACACTGAAGCTTTCTTT
CASSLVRDFNTEAFF
>TRBV11-3|TRBJ2-1|NA|TRBD2|15
TGTGCCAGCTCAATAGCGGGATCTGCGGGCAATGAGCAGTTCTTC
CASSIAGSAGNEQFF
>TRBV6-5|TRBJ2-7|NA|NA|13
TGTGCCAGCCATTCGGAGGGCGATTACGAGCAGTACTTC
CASHSEGDYEQYF
>TRBV6-5|TRBJ2-5|NA|NA|13
TGTGCCAGCAGTTACGGGCCAGGGGAGACCCAGTACTTC
CASSYGPGETQYF
>TRBV6-5|TRBJ2-1|NA|NA|14
TGTGCCACAACCCCAGTGACAGGCTACAATGAGCAGTTCTTC
CATTPVTGYNEQFF
>TRBV29-1|TRBJ1-2|once|TRBD1|14
TGCAGCGTTGAATTCTCGGGCTGGGTGGGACAGCGCACCTTC
CSVEFSGWVGQRTF
>TRBV2|TRBJ2-1|NA|NA|13
TGTGCCAGCAGTGAAAGCAGGGTAAATGAGCAGTTCTTC
CASSESRVNEQFF
>TRBV5-1|TRBJ1-5|NA|NA|16
TGCGCCAGCAGCCTGGAAGGGGCAGGCAGCAATCAGCCCCAGCATTTT
CASSLEGAGSNQPQHF
>TRBV27|TRBJ2-2|NA|NA|11
TGTGCCAGCAGCCGTGGCTGGGAGCTGTTTTTT
CASSRGWELFF
>TRBV13|TRBJ2-1|NA|TRBD2|16
TGTGCCAGCAGCCACTTTGAGCTAGCGGGAGGGAATGAGCAGTTCTTC
CASSHFELAGGNEQFF
>TRBV6-5|TRBJ2-5|few|TRBD1|13
TGTGCCAGCAGTTCGGACAGGGGAGAGACCCAGTACTTC
CASSSDRGETQYF
>TRBV5-1|TRBJ1-6|NA|NA|13
TGCGCCAGCAGAGCAGGAGGGAATTCACCCCTCCACTTT
CASRAGGNSPLHF
>TRBV5-1|TRBJ2-7|NA|NA|17
TGCGCCAGCAGCTTGCACCCCATAGCAGACAGCTCCTACGAGCAGTACTTC
CASSLHPIADSSYEQYF
>TRBV7-9|TRBJ2-7|NA|NA|14
TGTGCCAGCAGCCCGATGGGACTGGGCTACGAGCAGTACTTC
CASSPMGLGYEQYF
>TRBV7-7|TRBJ2-3|NA|NA|16
TGTGCTAGCAGCGCAAAACAGGGAAATAGAACAGATACGCAGTATTTT
CASSAKQGNRTDTQYF
>TRBV28|TRBJ2-7|NA|TRBD1|15
TGTGCCAGTTCAACTGGGGGACAGGGGGCCTACGAGCAGTACTTC
CASSTGGQGAYEQYF
>TRBV27|TRBJ2-7|once|NA|12
TGTGCCAGCAGTTCAGGCAGCTACGAGCAGTACTTC
CASSSGSYEQYF
>TRBV7-3|TRBJ2-7|NA|NA|15
TGTGCCAGCAGCTTATCTGCAGGGTGGCTTCGCGAGCAGTACTTC
CASSLSAGWLREQYF
>TRBV6-1|TRBJ1-6|NA|NA|17
TGTGCCAGCAGGGAACTAGGGGGTTTTTCCTATAATTCACCCCTCCACTTT
CASRELGGFSYNSPLHF
>TRBV2|TRBJ1-2|NA|NA|16
TGTGCCAGCAGTGTTAATCCACAGGGACCCCCCTATGGCTACACCTTC
CASSVNPQGPPYGYTF
>TRBV5-1|TRBJ1-4|once|TRBD1|14
TGCGCCAGCAGCTTGACAGGGGGGGATGAAAAACTGTTTTTT
CASSLTGGDEKLFF
>TRBV10-1|TRBJ2-7|NA|NA|15
TGCGCCAGCAGTGAGATAGCGGCCATCCGCTACGAGCAGTACTTC
CASSEIAAIRYEQYF
>TRBV4-2|TRBJ1-5|few|NA|15
TGTGCCAGCAGCCAAGACCCGGGAGACAATCAGCCCCAGCATTTT
CASSQDPGDNQPQHF
>TRBV29-1|TRBJ2-1|NA|TRBD1|15
TGCAGCGCAAGTCCCGGGACAGGGCTCTACAATGAGCAGTTCTTC
CSASPGTGLYNEQFF
>TRBV7-9|TRBJ1-6|NA|TRBD1|16
TGTGCCAGCAGCTTAGGACAGGGGGCTTTTAATTCACCCCTCCACTTT
CASSLGQGAFNSPLHF
>TRBV4-2|TRBJ2-5|NA|TRBD2|16
TGTGCCAGCAGCCAAGATCTAGCGGGGGCCAAAGAGACCCAGTACTTC
CASSQDLAGAKETQYF
>TRBV9|TRBJ1-2|NA|TRBD1|14
TGTGCCAGCAGCACCAGACAGGGTCGAGGCGGCTACACCTTC
CASSTRQGRGGYTF
>TRBV19|TRBJ2-2|NA|TRBD2|14
TGTGCCAGTAATCCGGGACTAGTTTCCGGGGAGCTGTTTTTT
CASNPGLVSGELFF
>TRBV6-1|TRBJ1-2|NA|NA|12
TGTGCAACCACACAGGGAAACTATGGCTACACCTTC
CATTQGNYGYTF
>TRBV27|TRBJ2-1|NA|NA|12
TGTGCCAGCAGTTTCAGGGGTAATGAGCAGTTCTTC
CASSFRGNEQFF
>TRBV19|TRBJ1-2|NA|TRBD1|14
TGTGCCAGTAGTCCTAGGGACAGCCCTCTTGGCTACACCTTC
CASSPRDSPLGYTF
>TRBV28|TRBJ2-7|NA|TRBD2|16
TGTGCCAGCAGTTTCTTATTCACTAGCGGGACCTACGAGCAGTACTTC
CASSFLFTSGTYEQYF